The clone carrying this T cell receptor beta chain showed up just a few times. This CDR3 is 13 amino acids long. Germline V gene data show CDR1 as MDHEN and CDR2 as SYDVKM. The V end was cut by 8 bases, the J end by 3 bases, with 14 bases between. A single record per CDR3 protein comes from TCRdb applying MiXCR to the RT-PCR reads. The table records 100,000 to 120,000 distinct CDR3 sequences, about a third of them present only once. This sample was taken from a study of patients and donors after allogeneic stem cell transplantation. The sequenced sample was blood, either unsorted or a sorted T cell fraction (not recorded which). The chain is built from TRBV28 and TRBJ2-7, with D unresolved. The sequence derives from a human donor who was either an allogeneic HSCT recipient or a stem cell or donor lymphocyte infusion donor (not recorded which). It is not recorded whose cells these are; they may come from a transplant donor. The CDR3: CASAWRRHYEQYF. DNA for the CDR3: TGTGCCAGCGCCTGGAGAAGGCACTACGAGCAGTACTTC.